The TCR beta chain under discussion was sequenced for a study of blood T cell repertoires in COVID-19. Whole-study context: Samples taken during acute and convalescent COVID-19 were collected in the United States, Italy and Spain.

Adults between roughly 18 and 95 years of age took part from 20 to 25 US areas. Two negative PCRs, clearance, or symptom resolution had been documented for recovered Cohort 3 donors. In the source study's methods: Nucleated cell counts were estimated from reference gene primer amplification. Only in-frame clones appear in the TCRdb table, and some are missing; sequencing was by immunoSEQ multiplex PCR. That table supplies the V and J calls and clone size; D and trimming were determined from the DNA. There are 200,000 to 250,000 clones in the sample; 84% occur only once, and approximately 6.5% lies in the top ten. Germline values: CDR1 KGHDR, CDR2 SFDVKD. The V end lost 5 bases, the J end lost 2 bases, and 15 bases lay between the germline ends. This CDR3 is 15 amino acids long.

V is TRBV24-1 and J is TRBJ2-7, with a possible D match to TRBD1 (6 bases). This TCR derives from a middle-aged woman who had recovered from COVID-19. Material: PBMCs or T cells enriched from blood (not recorded which). CDR3 protein: CATSAAEQGTYEQYF. CDR3 in DNA: TGTGCCACCAGTGCGGCCGAACAGGGAACCTACGAGCAGTACTTC.